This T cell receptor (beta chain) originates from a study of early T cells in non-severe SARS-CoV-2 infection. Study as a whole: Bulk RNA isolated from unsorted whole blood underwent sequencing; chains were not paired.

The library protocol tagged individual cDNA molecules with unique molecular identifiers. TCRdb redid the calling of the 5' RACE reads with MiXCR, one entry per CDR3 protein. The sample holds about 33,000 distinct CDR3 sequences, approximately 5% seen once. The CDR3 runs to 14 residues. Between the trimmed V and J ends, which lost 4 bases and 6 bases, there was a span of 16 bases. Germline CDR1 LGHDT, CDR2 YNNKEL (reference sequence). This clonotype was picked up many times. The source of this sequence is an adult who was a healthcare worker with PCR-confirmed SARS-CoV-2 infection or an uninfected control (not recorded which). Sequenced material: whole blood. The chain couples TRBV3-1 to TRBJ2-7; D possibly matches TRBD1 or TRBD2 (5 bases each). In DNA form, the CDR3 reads TGTGCCAGCAGCCCGGGACGTTTTTCCGGCGAGCAGTACTTC. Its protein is CASSPGRFSGEQYF.